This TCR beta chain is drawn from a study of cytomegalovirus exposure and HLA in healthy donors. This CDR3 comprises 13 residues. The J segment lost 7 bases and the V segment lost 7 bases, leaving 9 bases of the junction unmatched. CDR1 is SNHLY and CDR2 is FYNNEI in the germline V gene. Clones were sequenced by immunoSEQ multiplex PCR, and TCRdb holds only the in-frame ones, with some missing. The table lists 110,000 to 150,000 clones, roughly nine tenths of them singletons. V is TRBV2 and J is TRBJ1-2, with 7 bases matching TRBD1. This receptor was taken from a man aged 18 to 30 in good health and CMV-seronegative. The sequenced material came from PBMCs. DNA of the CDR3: TGTGCCAGCACCCTGGAGGGGGCCGGTGGCTACACCTTC. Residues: CASTLEGAGGYTF.